These 18 T cell receptor beta chains came from one sample sequenced in a study of regulatory T cells in long-lasting Graves disease. The TCR beta library used iRepertoire HTBI primers with Arm-PCR amplification of CDR3. A single record per CDR3 protein comes from TCRdb applying MiXCR to the multiplex PCR reads. Of hundreds of thousands of distinct CDR3 sequences in the sample, about a fifth were seen once. Specified time point: persistent/refractory GD, antithyroid drugs over 5 years with positive TRAb. PBMC-extracted RNA yielded the TCR library. The material was peripheral blood mononuclear cells (PBMCs), obtained when the disease was refractory, from a patient treated with antithyroid drugs. All receptors derive from a female donor with Graves disease.

This clonotype was seen at least ten times. The rearrangement uses TRBV20-1 and TRBJ1-5; D is unresolved. CDR3 length: 12 residues. Germline loops: CDR1 DFQATT, CDR2 SNEGSKA (reference sequence). V was pared by 3 bases and J by 5 bases, with 8 bases between. The CDR3 DNA sequence: TGCAGTGCTAGGGCAACCGATCAGCCCCAGCATTTT. Protein product: CSARATDQPQHF.

There are a few counts of this clonotype. The rearrangement links TRBV6-4 to TRBJ2-6; 9 bases map to TRBD1. Germline CDR1 and CDR2: MRHNA and SNTAGT. Trimming took 6 bases from V and 2 from J; bases not matched to a gene: 11. This CDR3 has 18 residues. Here the CDR3 reads CASSPAGTGKAGANVLTF. CDR3 nucleotides: TGTGCCAGCAGCCCCGCCGGGACAGGGAAGGCTGGGGCCAACGTCCTGACTTTC.

This clonotype was counted at least ten times. This sequence joins TRBV11-1 and TRBJ2-2, with TRBD2 as a possible D gene (6 bases). Germline assignment: CDR1 SGHAT and CDR2 FQDESV (reference sequence). V lost 5 bases, J lost 5 bases, and 12 bases lay in between. The CDR3 consists of 14 residues. The CDR3 loop reads CASSLRGITGELFF. The CDR3 DNA follows: TGTGCCAGCAGCCTCCGCGGGATTACCGGGGAGCTGTTTTTT.

This clonotype was recorded at least ten times. The CDR3 nucleotides are TGTGCCAGCAGGCCGAGTGAAGGCACCGGGGAGCTGTTTTTT. It is translated as CASRPSEGTGELFF. The chain combines TRBV7-2 with TRBJ2-2, with no clear D. The CDR3 is 14 residues long. The V and J ends lost 6 bases and 4 bases respectively, with 12 bases between them. CDR1 and CDR2 (germline): SGHTA, FQGNSA.

There are many counts of this clonotype. V is TRBV12-3 or TRBV12-4 and J is TRBJ1-1, with 7 bases aligning to TRBD1. This CDR3 contains 15 residues. V dropped 3 bases and J dropped 3; count of bases not matched to a gene: 7. The CDR3 region is CASSFGDQGDTEAFF. The CDR3 DNA follows: TGTGCCAGCAGTTTCGGGGATCAGGGGGACACTGAAGCTTTCTTT.

This clonotype was found many times. The CDR3 nucleotides read TGTGCCAGCAGTTTTAGGTTGGGACTAGCGGGGACCGGGGAGCTGTTTTTT. Translated, it gives CASSFRLGLAGTGELFF. This chain joins TRBV12-3 or TRBV12-4 and TRBJ2-2; 13 bases align to TRBD2. Trimming took 3 bases from V and 5 from J; bases not matched to a gene: 6. The CDR3 has 17 residues.

In its sample, this clonotype was seen a few times. The rearrangement uses TRBV25-1 and TRBJ2-1, with TRBD2 matching over 7 bases. Germline V gene lookup returns CDR1 MGHDK and CDR2 SYGVNS. The CDR3 loop spans 14 amino acids. Trimming cost V 8 bases and J 2 bases; bases outside gene matches: 6. The CDR3, as DNA: TGTGCCAGCTCGGAGACTAGCCCCTACAATGAGCAGTTCTTC. Translating gives CASSETSPYNEQFF.

This clonotype was seen a single time. A much larger clone sits a single nucleotide away, making a read error possible. The rearrangement joins TRBV6-2 or TRBV6-3 to TRBJ1-1; D gene unclear. Germline assignment: CDR1 MNHEY and CDR2 SVGEGT. This CDR3 is built from 15 residues. DNA of the CDR3: TGTGCCGGCAGTAGCCTGTTTGTCCCAGACACTGAAGCTTTCTTT. This codes for CAGSSLFVPDTEAFF.

This clonotype has ten or more counts. The chain employs TRBV28 and TRBJ1-2, with D tentatively TRBD1 (6 bases). Trimming cost V 6 bases and J 7 bases, with 15 bases left between them. This CDR3 has 13 amino acids. Looked up from germline, CDR1 is MDHEN and CDR2 is SYDVKM. The CDR3 is CASRDMKGVGYTF. The CDR3 DNA is TGTGCCAGCAGAGATATGAAGGGGGTTGGCTACACCTTC.

About this clonotype: A much bigger clone sits one base away, suggesting this may be a read error. V and J are TRBV5-1 and TRBJ1-2, with D perhaps TRBD1 (5 bases). From germline, CDR1 is SGHRS and CDR2 YFSETQ. The CDR3 length is 15 residues. CDR3 protein: CASSLGIRGNYGYTF. The CDR3 DNA reads TGTGCCAGCAGCTTAGGGATCCGGGGCAACTATGGCTACACCTTC. The complete variable domain, with remaining parts taken from reference TRBV5-1 and TRBJ1-2, reads KAGVTQTPRYLIKTRGQQVTLSCSPISGHRSVSWYQQTPGQGLQFLFEYFSETQRNKGNFPGRFSGRQFSNSRSEMNVSTLELGDSALYLCASSLGIRGNYGYTFGSGTRLTVV.

This clonotype appeared a few times. V usage is TRBV6-2 or TRBV6-3 and J usage is TRBJ2-2; tentatively, D is TRBD1 (6 bases). Trimming took off 6 bases at V and 7 bases at J, with 12 bases between the two ends. Germline V gene data show CDR1 as MNHEY and CDR2 as SVGEGT. The CDR3 runs to 13 residues. CDR3 sequence (DNA): TGTGCCAGCAGGGTGAGGGGGAGCGGGGAGCTGTTTTTT. Amino acid sequence: CASRVRGSGELFF.

This clonotype showed up many times. The genes are TRBV7-2 and TRBJ2-5, with D perhaps matching TRBD2 (5 bases). The CDR3 sequence is 15 residues long. Germline assignment: CDR1 SGHTA and CDR2 FQGNSA. V gave up 1 base and J gave up 5 bases, with 14 bases separating them. The CDR3 DNA is TGTGCCAGCAGCTTAGTGCTAAGCGGATGGGAGACCCAGTACTTC. Amino acid sequence: CASSLVLSGWETQYF. Full variable domain (remainder filled in from reference TRBV7-2 and TRBJ2-5): GAGVSQSPSNKVTEKGKDVELRCDPISGHTALYWYRQSLGQGLEFLIYFQGNSAPDKSGLPSDRFSAERTGGSVSTLTIQRTQQEDSAVYLCASSLVLSGWETQYFGPGTRLLVL.

This chain connects TRBV28 to TRBJ2-3; D is ambiguous. Germline CDR1 reads MDHEN; CDR2 reads SYDVKM. The CDR3 consists of 13 residues. V lost 1 base to trimming and J lost 6 bases, with 8 bases between them. CDR3 loop: CASSLYRADTQYF. For the CDR3, the DNA is TGTGCCAGCAGTTTATATAGGGCGGATACGCAGTATTTT.

The J gene is TRBJ2-7, the V gene TRBV6-5, with unresolved D. This CDR3 region has 15 residues. Trimming pared 2 bases from V and 0 bases from J, leaving 11 bases between. Germline values: CDR1 MNHEY, CDR2 SVGAGI. CDR3 region: CASSYGLESSYEQYF. The CDR3 DNA sequence: TGTGCCAGCAGTTACGGTTTGGAGAGCTCCTACGAGCAGTACTTC.

This clonotype occurred many times. J is TRBJ1-1 and V is TRBV29-1; D perhaps matches TRBD1 (5 bases). Germline-derived CDR1 and CDR2 are SQVTM and ANQGSEA. CDR3 length: 14 amino acids. V was trimmed by 7 bases and J by 0 bases, leaving 15 bases between them. CDR3 region: CSGWGGDVNTEAFF. The CDR3 nucleotides are TGCAGCGGGTGGGGAGGGGACGTGAACACTGAAGCTTTCTTT.

This chain links TRBV5-4 with TRBJ1-1; TRBD1 aligns across 9 bases. Germline values: CDR1 SGHNT, CDR2 YYREEE (reference sequence). There are 16 residues in the CDR3. Trimming at V came to 0 bases and at J to 1 base, leaving 4 bases not matched to a gene. CDR3 in DNA: TGTGCCAGCAGCTTGGAGACAGGGGGGCCGAACACTGAAGCTTTCTTT. It translates to CASSLETGGPNTEAFF.

The V and J genes are TRBV28 and TRBJ1-5; 9 nucleotides agree with TRBD1. CDR3 length equals 16 residues. V was pared by 2 bases and J by 4 bases, with 6 bases of the junction left unmatched. The V gene's germline CDR1 is MDHEN and CDR2 SYDVKM. In DNA, the CDR3 is TGTGCCAGCAGTTTAATCGGACAGGGGAAAAATCAGCCCCAGCATTTT. This codes for CASSLIGQGKNQPQHF.

This clonotype came up many times. The chain recombines TRBV2 with TRBJ1-5, with a possible D match to TRBD1 (6 bases). V was pared by 5 bases and J by 2 bases, with 13 bases between. The V gene's germline CDR1 is SNHLY and CDR2 FYNNEI. There are 15 residues in the CDR3. CDR3 protein: CASSRGGGGNQPQHF. The CDR3 DNA follows: TGTGCCAGCAGTAGGGGAGGGGGGGGCAATCAGCCCCAGCATTTT.